The 3 T cell receptor beta chains reported below all come from one sample, sequenced in a study of PD-1 blockade in classical Hodgkin lymphoma. Relapse was seen in all patients after autologous stem cell transplantation, and brentuximab vedotin exposure was variable. TCRdb keeps only in-frame clones here, not all; method: immunoSEQ multiplex PCR. The sample comprises 37,000 or so clones, around 88% of which are singletons, and 7% to 8% rests with the top ten. Sample: peripheral blood mononuclear cells (PBMCs), taken before the second cycle of nivolumab. Source of these receptors: a human donor with classical Hodgkin lymphoma.

The gene calls are TRBV19 and TRBJ2-3, with D perhaps matching TRBD1 (5 bases). The V gene's germline CDR1 is LNHDA and CDR2 SQIVND (reference sequence). This CDR3 region has 14 residues. V was cut by 11 bases and J by 5 bases, with 20 bases left in between. DNA of the CDR3: TGTGCCTCAAGGGGATCCATGTGGTTAGATACGCAGTATTTT. This gives the protein CASRGSMWLDTQYF.

Only a few counts were recorded for this clone. This chain uses TRBV7-9 with TRBJ2-5, with D hard to call. CDR1 and CDR2 from the germline V gene are SEHNR and FQNEAQ (reference sequence). The CDR3 has 14 residues. Trimming left V 1 base short and J 5 bases short, with 11 bases between. The CDR3 loop reads CASSLVNSLETQYF. In nucleotides, the CDR3 is TGTGCCAGCAGCTTAGTAAATTCTCTGGAGACCCAGTACTTC.

The chain recombines TRBV10-3 with TRBJ2-3; a weak D match, TRBD2 (5 bases). CDR1 is ENHRY, CDR2 SYGVKD, per germline. The CDR3 runs to 16 residues. Trimming took off 7 bases at V and 9 bases at J, with 26 bases between the two ends. The CDR3 DNA sequence: TGTGCCATCACCGACGGCGGGCCTAAGCGCGATAGGACGCAGTATTTT. Amino acids: CAITDGGPKRDRTQYF.